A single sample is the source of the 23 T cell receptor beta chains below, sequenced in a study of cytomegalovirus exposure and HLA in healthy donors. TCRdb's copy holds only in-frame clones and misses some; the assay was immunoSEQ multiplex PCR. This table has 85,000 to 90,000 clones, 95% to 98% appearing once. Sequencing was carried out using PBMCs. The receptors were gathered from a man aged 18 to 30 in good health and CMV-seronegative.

The DNA for the CDR3 is TGTGCCAGCAGTCAGGGACTAGCGGAGACCTACGAGCAGTACTTC. It encodes CASSQGLAETYEQYF. V usage is TRBV28 and J usage is TRBJ2-7, with 11 bases that match TRBD2. Germline loops: CDR1 MDHEN, CDR2 SYDVKM. This CDR3 is built from 15 residues. J gave up 2 bases and V 5 bases, and 5 bases lay outside the gene matches.

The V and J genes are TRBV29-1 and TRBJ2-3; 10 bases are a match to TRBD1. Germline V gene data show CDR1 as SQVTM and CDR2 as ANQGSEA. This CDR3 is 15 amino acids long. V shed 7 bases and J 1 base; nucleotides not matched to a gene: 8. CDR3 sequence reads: CSAPTGTGGTDTQYF. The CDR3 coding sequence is TGCAGCGCACCAACCGGGACAGGGGGCACAGATACGCAGTATTTT.

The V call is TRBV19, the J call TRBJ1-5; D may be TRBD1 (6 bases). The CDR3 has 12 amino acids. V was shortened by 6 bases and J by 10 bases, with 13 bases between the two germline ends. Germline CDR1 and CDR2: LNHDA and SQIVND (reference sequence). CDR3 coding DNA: TGTGCCAGTAGGGACAGCCCTCTTCCCCAGCATTTT. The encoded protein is CASRDSPLPQHF.

CDR3 sequence: CASRVAGGVQNTQYF. The CDR3 DNA reads as TGTGCCAGTAGAGTAGCGGGAGGGGTTCAGAATACGCAGTATTTT. The chain is built from TRBV19 and TRBJ2-3; 11 bases map to TRBD2. This CDR3 has 15 amino acids. Germline-derived CDR1 and CDR2 are LNHDA and SQIVND (reference sequence). Germline trimming cut 6 bases from V and 7 bases from J; bases unmatched to any gene: 9.

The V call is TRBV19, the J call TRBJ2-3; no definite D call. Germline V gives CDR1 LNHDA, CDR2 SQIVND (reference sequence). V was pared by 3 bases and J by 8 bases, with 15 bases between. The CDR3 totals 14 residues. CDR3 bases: TGTGCCAGTAGTATGGAACTGCAGGTTGGTACGCAGTATTTT. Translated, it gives CASSMELQVGTQYF.

The CDR3 region has the DNA TGTGCCAGCAGCTTAGTAGTTGAGCAGTTCTTC. Its protein product is CASSLVVEQFF. The gene calls are TRBV7-8 and TRBJ2-1; D remains unclear. Germline loops: CDR1 SGHVS, CDR2 FQNEAQ. The CDR3 sequence is 11 residues long. Trimming removed 1 base from V and 9 bases from J, with 4 bases in between.

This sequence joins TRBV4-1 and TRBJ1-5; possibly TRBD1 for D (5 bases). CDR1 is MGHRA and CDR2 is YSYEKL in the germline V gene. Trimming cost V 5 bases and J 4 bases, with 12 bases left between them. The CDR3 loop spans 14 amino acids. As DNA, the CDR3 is TGCGCCAGCAGCGATACCGGGGGAAATCAGCCCCAGCATTTT. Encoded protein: CASSDTGGNQPQHF.

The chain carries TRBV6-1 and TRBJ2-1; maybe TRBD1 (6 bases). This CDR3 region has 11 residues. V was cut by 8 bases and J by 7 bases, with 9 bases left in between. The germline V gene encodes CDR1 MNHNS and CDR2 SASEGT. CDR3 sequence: CASYRANEQFF. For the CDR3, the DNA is TGTGCCAGCTACAGGGCAAATGAGCAGTTCTTC.

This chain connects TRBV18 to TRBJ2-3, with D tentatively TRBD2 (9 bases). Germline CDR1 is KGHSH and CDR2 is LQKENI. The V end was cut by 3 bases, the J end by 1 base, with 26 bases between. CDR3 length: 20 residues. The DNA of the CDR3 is TGTGCCAGCTCACCCGACAGGGGCGCTATTAGCGGGAGCCGCACAGATACGCAGTATTTT. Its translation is CASSPDRGAISGSRTDTQYF.

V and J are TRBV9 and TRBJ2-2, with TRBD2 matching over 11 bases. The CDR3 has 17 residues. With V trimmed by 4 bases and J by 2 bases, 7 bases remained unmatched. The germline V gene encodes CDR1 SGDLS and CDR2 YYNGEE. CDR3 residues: CASSPGTSGVNTGELFF. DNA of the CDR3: TGTGCCAGCAGCCCCGGGACTAGCGGAGTTAACACCGGGGAGCTGTTTTTT.

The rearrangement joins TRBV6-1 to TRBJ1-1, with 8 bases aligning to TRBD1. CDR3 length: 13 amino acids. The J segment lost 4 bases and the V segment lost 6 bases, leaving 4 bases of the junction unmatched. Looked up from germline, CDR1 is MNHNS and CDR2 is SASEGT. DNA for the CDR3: TGTGCCAGCAGGGATACAGGGGGCACTGAAGCTTTCTTT. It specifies CASRDTGGTEAFF.

CDR3 in amino acids: CASSLETGDNQPQHF. The CDR3 coding sequence is TGCGCCAGCAGCTTGGAGACAGGTGACAATCAGCCCCAGCATTTT. The chain has TRBV5-1 and TRBJ1-5; a possible D gene is TRBD1 (6 bases). Trimming cost V 0 bases and J 3 bases, with 10 bases left between them. Germline V gene sequence: CDR1 SGHRS, CDR2 YFSETQ. This CDR3 comprises 15 residues.

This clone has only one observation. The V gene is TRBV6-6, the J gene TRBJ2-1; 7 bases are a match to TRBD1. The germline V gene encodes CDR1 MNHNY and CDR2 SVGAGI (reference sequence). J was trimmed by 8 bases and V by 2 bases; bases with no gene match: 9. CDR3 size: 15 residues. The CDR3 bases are TGTGCCAGCAGTTACCCGACAGGGAAGACCGATGAGCAGTTCTTC. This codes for CASSYPTGKTDEQFF.

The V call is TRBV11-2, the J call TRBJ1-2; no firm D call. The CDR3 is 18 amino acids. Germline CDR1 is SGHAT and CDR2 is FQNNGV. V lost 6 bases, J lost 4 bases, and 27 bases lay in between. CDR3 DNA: TGTGCCAGCAGGCTCAGCCTCGGCCCGTTCCCACTAGGCTATGGCTACACCTTC. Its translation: CASRLSLGPFPLGYGYTF.

Here the CDR3 reads CASSLAGLPDTQYF. The CDR3 DNA is TGTGCCAGCAGCTTAGCGGGATTGCCAGATACGCAGTATTTT. J is TRBJ2-3 and V is TRBV28; 8 bases are a match to TRBD2. Germline V gives CDR1 MDHEN, CDR2 SYDVKM. CDR3 length: 14 residues. Losses at the gene ends were 6 bases for V and 4 bases for J; bases not matched to a gene: 6.

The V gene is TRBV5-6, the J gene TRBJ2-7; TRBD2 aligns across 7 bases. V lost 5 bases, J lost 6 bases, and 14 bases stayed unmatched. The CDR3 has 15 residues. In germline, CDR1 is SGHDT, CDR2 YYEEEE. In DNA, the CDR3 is TGTGCCAGCAGGTCTCGTAGACTAGCAGCGAGCGAGCAGTACGTC. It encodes CASRSRRLAASEQYV.

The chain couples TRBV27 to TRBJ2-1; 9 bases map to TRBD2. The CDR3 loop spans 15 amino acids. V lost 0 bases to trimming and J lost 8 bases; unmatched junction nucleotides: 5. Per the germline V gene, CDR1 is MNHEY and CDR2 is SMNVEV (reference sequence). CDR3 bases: TGTGCCAGCAGTTTATCGGTTAGCGGGAGCGATGAGCAGTTCTTC. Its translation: CASSLSVSGSDEQFF.

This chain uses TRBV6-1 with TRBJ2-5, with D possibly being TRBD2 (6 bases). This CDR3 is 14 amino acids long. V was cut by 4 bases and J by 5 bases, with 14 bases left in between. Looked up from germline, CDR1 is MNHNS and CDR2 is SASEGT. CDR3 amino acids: CASSGPAGRETQYF. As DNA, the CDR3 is TGTGCCAGCAGTGGACCAGCTGGGAGGGAGACCCAGTACTTC.

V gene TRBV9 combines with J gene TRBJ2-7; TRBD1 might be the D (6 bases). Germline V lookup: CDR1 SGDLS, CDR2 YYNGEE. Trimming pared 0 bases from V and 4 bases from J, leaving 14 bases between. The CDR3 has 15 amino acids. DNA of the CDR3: TGTGCCAGCAGCGTAGGGGACACGAAGGCTTACGAGCAGTACTTC. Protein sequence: CASSVGDTKAYEQYF.

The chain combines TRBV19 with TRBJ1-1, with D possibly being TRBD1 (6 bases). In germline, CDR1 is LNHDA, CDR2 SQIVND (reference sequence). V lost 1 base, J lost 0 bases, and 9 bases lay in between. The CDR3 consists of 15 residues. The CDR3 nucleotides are TGTGCCAGTAGTATAGTCGCAGGGGTGAACACTGAAGCTTTCTTT. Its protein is CASSIVAGVNTEAFF.

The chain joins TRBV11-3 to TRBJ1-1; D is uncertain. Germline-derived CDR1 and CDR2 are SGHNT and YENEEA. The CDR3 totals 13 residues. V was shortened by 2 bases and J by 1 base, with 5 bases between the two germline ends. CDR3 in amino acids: CASSLNQNTEAFF. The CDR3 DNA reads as TGTGCCAGCAGCTTAAATCAGAACACTGAAGCTTTCTTT.

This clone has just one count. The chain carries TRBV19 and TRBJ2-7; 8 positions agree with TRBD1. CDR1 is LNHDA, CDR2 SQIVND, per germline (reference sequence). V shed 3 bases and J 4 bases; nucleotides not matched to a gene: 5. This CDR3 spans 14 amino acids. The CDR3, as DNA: TGTGCCAGTAGTATGTCAGGGGGCGCTTACGAGCAGTACTTC. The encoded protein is CASSMSGGAYEQYF.

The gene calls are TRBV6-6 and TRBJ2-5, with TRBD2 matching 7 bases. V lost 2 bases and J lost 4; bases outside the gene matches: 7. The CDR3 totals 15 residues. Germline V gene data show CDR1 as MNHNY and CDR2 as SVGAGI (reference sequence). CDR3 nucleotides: TGTGCCAGCAGTTACGAGGGAGGGCCGTCAGAGACCCAGTACTTC. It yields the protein CASSYEGGPSETQYF.